This TCR beta chain was found in a study of T cell repertoires in ileal Crohn's disease. Overall study context: Median disease duration was about 7.9 years; 35% smoked at surgery.

Assay used: immunoSEQ multiplex PCR; TCRdb lists only in-frame clones, some missing. This table has roughly 28,000 clones, about three quarters appearing once. The V gene's germline CDR1 is LNHDA and CDR2 SQIVND (reference sequence). The ends lost 6 bases at V and 6 bases at J; junction bases unmatched: 5. This CDR3 is built from 13 residues. Included were adult ileal or ileocolonic Crohn's patients indicated for ileocolonic resection. The chain has TRBV19 and TRBJ1-1; 9 bases agree with TRBD1. Sequenced input: ileal tissue. The sequence was obtained from an adult with Crohn's disease. CDR3 bases: TGTGCCAGTAGCCAACAGGGGGCCCCTGAAGCTTTCTTT. Its translation: CASSQQGAPEAFF.